A selection of T cell receptor beta chains follows, all from one sample in a study of blood T cell repertoires in COVID-19. The data were produced by immunoSEQ multiplex PCR, yet TCRdb's version contains in-frame clones alone and is incomplete. The table has 150,000 to 200,000 clones, around nine tenths seen once. Sequenced input: peripheral blood. The receptor source for this set is a man aged 35 to 55 with active or convalescent COVID-19. The CDR3 runs from the conserved cysteine through the conserved F or W. A D gene is named only where the DNA matches it firmly. The size of a clone is reported for some rows only, either as once, few or many, or as a class for expanded clones.

D: TRBD2; size: .; V: TRBV11-2; J: TRBJ2-7; CDR3: CASNNGRVWEEQYF; DNA: TGTGCCAGCAACAATGGGAGGGTCTGGGAAGAGCAGTACTTC
D: TRBD1; size: .; V: TRBV2; J: TRBJ1-6; CDR3: CASSSDRARSPLHF; DNA: TGTGCCAGCAGCTCTGACAGGGCTAGGTCACCCCTCCACTTT
D: TRBD1; size: .; V: TRBV10-3; J: TRBJ2-1; CDR3: CAISVDRDNEQFF; DNA: TGTGCCATCAGTGTTGACAGGGACAATGAGCAGTTCTTC
D: TRBD1; size: .; V: TRBV19; J: TRBJ1-2; CDR3: CASRADGQGLNYGYTF; DNA: TGTGCCAGTAGGGCCGACGGACAGGGACTTAACTATGGCTACACCTTC
D: TRBD1; size: once; V: TRBV12-3/TRBV12-4; J: TRBJ1-2; CDR3: CASSYDRDYGYTF; DNA: TGTGCCAGCAGTTACGACAGGGACTATGGCTACACCTTC
D: TRBD1; size: .; V: TRBV5-5; J: TRBJ2-2; CDR3: CASSLGQGDLNTGELFF; DNA: TGTGCCAGCAGCTTAGGCCAGGGGGACCTGAACACCGGGGAGCTGTTTTTT
D: TRBD1; size: .; V: TRBV27; J: TRBJ1-5; CDR3: CASSDTGTGGDQPQHF; DNA: TGTGCCAGCAGTGATACCGGGACAGGGGGCGATCAGCCCCAGCATTTT
D: .; size: .; V: TRBV5-1; J: TRBJ1-1; CDR3: CASSLGRDTEAFF; DNA: TGCGCCAGCAGCTTGGGGCGGGACACTGAAGCTTTCTTT
D: TRBD1; size: .; V: TRBV7-2; J: TRBJ1-3; CDR3: CASSNRDRAGNTIYF; DNA: TGTGCCAGCAGCAACCGGGACAGGGCTGGAAACACCATATATTTT
D: .; size: .; V: TRBV9; J: TRBJ1-3; CDR3: CASSVDSGVSGNTIYF; DNA: TGTGCCAGCAGCGTTGATTCAGGGGTCTCTGGAAACACCATATATTTT
D: TRBD1; size: .; V: TRBV5-8; J: TRBJ1-2; CDR3: CASSGSGTGVNYGYTF; DNA: TGTGCCAGCAGCGGATCCGGGACAGGGGTAAACTATGGCTACACCTTC
D: .; size: .; V: TRBV11-2; J: TRBJ2-2; CDR3: CASSPGTKNTGELFF; DNA: TGTGCCAGCAGCCCTGGCACAAAGAACACCGGGGAGCTGTTTTTT
D: TRBD2; size: .; V: TRBV11-2; J: TRBJ2-5; CDR3: CASSSGTSGKWEETQYF; DNA: TGTGCCAGCAGTTCCGGGACTAGCGGGAAGTGGGAAGAGACCCAGTACTTC
D: TRBD1; size: .; V: TRBV9; J: TRBJ1-2; CDR3: CASAQGGNYGYTF; DNA: TGTGCCAGCGCACAGGGGGGGAACTATGGCTACACCTTC
D: .; size: .; V: TRBV21-1; J: TRBJ1-1; CDR3: CASSIPGQGRPEAFF; DNA: TGTGCCAGCAGCATTCCGGGACAGGGACGGCCTGAAGCTTTCTTT
D: .; size: .; V: TRBV19; J: TRBJ2-4; CDR3: CASSPRSSNLAKNIQYF; DNA: TGTGCCAGTAGTCCTCGGTCTTCAAACTTAGCCAAAAACATTCAGTACTTC
D: .; size: .; V: TRBV4-1; J: TRBJ1-3; CDR3: CASSQEGPPGTIYF; DNA: TGCGCCAGCAGCCAAGAAGGCCCCCCGGGGACCATATATTTT
D: .; size: .; V: TRBV6-4; J: TRBJ1-2; CDR3: CASSYREGYGYTF; DNA: TGTGCCAGCAGTTACAGGGAGGGCTATGGCTACACCTTC
D: TRBD1; size: .; V: TRBV4-3; J: TRBJ1-4; CDR3: CASRPGQSHEKLFF; DNA: TGCGCCAGCCGACCGGGACAGTCCCATGAAAAACTGTTTTTT
D: .; size: .; V: TRBV6-5; J: TRBJ2-1; CDR3: CASSYDAGRSYNEQFF; DNA: TGTGCCAGCAGTTACGATGCGGGACGATCCTACAATGAGCAGTTCTTC
D: .; size: .; V: TRBV10-2; J: TRBJ2-5; CDR3: CASGLRETQYF; DNA: TGCGCCAGCGGACTACGGGAGACCCAGTACTTC
D: .; size: .; V: TRBV30; J: TRBJ2-5; CDR3: CAWSQVAETQYF; DNA: TGTGCCTGGAGCCAGGTGGCAGAGACCCAGTACTTC
D: .; size: .; V: TRBV11-2; J: TRBJ1-2; CDR3: CASSLAVNYGYTF; DNA: TGTGCCAGCAGCTTAGCCGTTAACTATGGCTACACCTTC
D: TRBD1; size: .; V: TRBV6-5; J: TRBJ1-2; CDR3: CASRSTGGRGGYTF; DNA: TGTGCCAGCAGGTCTACAGGGGGCCGGGGTGGCTACACCTTC
D: TRBD2; size: .; V: TRBV3-1/TRBV3-2; J: TRBJ2-1; CDR3: CASSQDCSGGPHEQFF; DNA: TGTGCCAGCAGCCAAGACTGTAGCGGGGGGCCCCATGAGCAGTTCTTC
D: .; size: .; V: TRBV20-1; J: TRBJ1-1; CDR3: CSASGGGAPEAFF; DNA: TGCAGTGCTAGTGGTGGGGGGGCCCCTGAAGCTTTCTTT
D: .; size: .; V: TRBV10-1; J: TRBJ2-2; CDR3: CASSPDRANTGELFF; DNA: TGCGCCAGCAGTCCTGACAGAGCGAACACCGGGGAGCTGTTTTTT
D: TRBD1; size: .; V: TRBV5-1; J: TRBJ1-6; CDR3: CASSSPLGTGRINSPLHF; DNA: TGCGCCAGCAGCTCCCCCTTAGGGACAGGGCGGATTAATTCACCCCTCCACTTT
D: TRBD2; size: .; V: TRBV30; J: TRBJ2-3; CDR3: CAWSGLAGSTDTQYF; DNA: TGTGCCTGGAGTGGGCTAGCGGGGAGCACAGATACGCAGTATTTT
D: .; size: once; V: TRBV6-5; J: TRBJ1-2; CDR3: CASGAYGYTF; DNA: TGTGCCAGCGGGGCTTATGGCTACACCTTC
D: TRBD1; size: .; V: TRBV11-3; J: TRBJ2-3; CDR3: CASSLRQQGATDTQYF; DNA: TGTGCCAGCAGCTTAAGACAACAGGGGGCCACAGATACGCAGTATTTT
D: .; size: .; V: TRBV2; J: TRBJ2-2; CDR3: CASSSTGNTGELFF; DNA: TGTGCCAGCAGTTCGACAGGGAACACCGGGGAGCTGTTTTTT
D: .; size: .; V: TRBV3-1/TRBV3-2; J: TRBJ2-2; CDR3: CASSQAGDDTGELFF; DNA: TGTGCCAGCAGCCAAGCGGGAGACGACACCGGGGAGCTGTTTTTT
D: TRBD1; size: .; V: TRBV5-8; J: TRBJ2-5; CDR3: CASSAGQGLRETQYF; DNA: TGTGCCAGCAGCGCGGGACAGGGGCTTCGGGAGACCCAGTACTTC
D: TRBD1; size: .; V: TRBV18; J: TRBJ2-7; CDR3: CASSRDREFEQYF; DNA: TGTGCCAGCTCACGAGACAGGGAGTTCGAGCAGTACTTC
D: TRBD2; size: .; V: TRBV2; J: TRBJ2-1; CDR3: CASSSLAGGPYNEQFF; DNA: TGTGCCAGCAGTTCGCTAGCGGGGGGGCCCTACAATGAGCAGTTCTTC
D: .; size: .; V: TRBV12-5; J: TRBJ2-1; CDR3: CASGRDFSSYNEQFF; DNA: TGTGCTAGTGGGAGGGACTTCAGCTCCTACAATGAGCAGTTCTTC
D: .; size: .; V: TRBV5-1; J: TRBJ1-2; CDR3: CASSLGSGRGPYGYTF; DNA: TGCGCCAGCAGCTTGGGTTCAGGGCGGGGGCCCTATGGCTACACCTTC
D: .; size: .; V: TRBV27; J: TRBJ1-2; CDR3: CASSNRDYYGYTF; DNA: TGTGCCAGCAGTAACCGGGACTACTATGGCTACACCTTC
D: .; size: .; V: TRBV20-1; J: TRBJ2-1; CDR3: CSASSSKRAFIYNEQFF; DNA: TGCAGTGCTAGTAGCAGCAAGCGGGCCTTCATTTACAATGAGCAGTTCTTC
D: TRBD1; size: .; V: TRBV7-9; J: TRBJ2-3; CDR3: CASSLWTGYTDTQYF; DNA: TGTGCCAGCAGCTTGTGGACAGGGTACACAGATACGCAGTATTTT
D: .; size: .; V: TRBV7-2; J: TRBJ1-1; CDR3: CASSFDRTYTEAFF; DNA: TGTGCCAGCAGCTTCGACAGAACTTACACTGAAGCTTTCTTT
D: .; size: .; V: TRBV18; J: TRBJ2-3; CDR3: CASPNRDNTDTQYF; DNA: TGTGCCTCCCCAAACCGGGACAACACAGATACGCAGTATTTT
D: TRBD1; size: once; V: TRBV7-2; J: TRBJ2-5; CDR3: CASSLEQGPETQYF; DNA: TGTGCCAGCAGCTTAGAACAGGGGCCAGAGACCCAGTACTTC
D: TRBD1; size: few; V: TRBV29-1; J: TRBJ1-2; CDR3: CSANQGDGYTF; DNA: TGCAGCGCCAACCAGGGGGATGGCTACACCTTC
D: .; size: .; V: TRBV4-2; J: TRBJ2-7; CDR3: CASSLSSDSYEQYF; DNA: TGTGCCAGCAGCCTGTCGAGCGACAGCTACGAGCAGTACTTC